These 23 T cell receptor beta chains share one sample of origin, sequenced in a study of beta chain features in type 1 diabetes. The study reverse transcribed the entire isolated RNA, so it sequenced expressed TCRB transcripts. TCRdb's copy holds only in-frame clones and misses some; the assay was immunoSEQ multiplex PCR. Among about 150,000 clones listed, about 8.5% were seen once. Sequences were obtained from central memory CD4+ T cells from blood. The receptors shown here come from a young man in good health.

This chain uses TRBV5-4 with TRBJ2-7; a weak D match, TRBD1 (7 bases). The CDR3 has 16 residues. Germline V CDR1 and CDR2: SGHNT, YYREEE (reference sequence). V was pared by 1 base and J by 5 bases, with 19 bases between. The CDR3 loop reads CASSLFSGTRGDEQYF. CDR3 nucleotides: TGTGCCAGCAGCTTGTTTAGTGGCACCAGGGGGGACGAGCAGTACTTC.

This clone has only a few counts. The genes are TRBV7-2 and TRBJ1-6; D unresolved. V was trimmed by 4 bases and J by 7 bases, leaving 11 bases between them. CDR1 and CDR2 from the germline V gene are SGHTA and FQGNSA. The CDR3 runs to 14 residues. CDR3 protein: CASSSEGGNSPLHF. The DNA of the CDR3 is TGTGCCAGCAGCTCCGAGGGAGGCAATTCACCCCTCCACTTT.

This clone was seen many times. The chain employs TRBV29-1 and TRBJ2-1; 10 bases map to TRBD2. J gave up 0 bases and V 7 bases, and 6 bases lay outside the gene matches. The CDR3 covers 15 residues. Germline CDR1 and CDR2: SQVTM and ANQGSEA. The CDR3, as DNA: TGCAGCGCAGGACTAGCGGAGAGCTCCTACAATGAGCAGTTCTTC. Translating gives CSAGLAESSYNEQFF.

The chain couples TRBV18 to TRBJ2-1, with 13 positions matching TRBD2. This CDR3 comprises 15 residues. Germline CDR1 reads KGHSH; CDR2 reads LQKENI. V trimming: 6 bases; J trimming: 4 bases; junction bases outside the gene matches: 3. CDR3 residues: CASSRLAGGYNEQFF. CDR3 DNA: TGTGCCAGCTCGCGACTAGCGGGAGGATACAATGAGCAGTTCTTC. Variable domain in full (rest from reference TRBV18 and TRBJ2-1): NAGVMQNPRHLVRRRGQEARLRCSPMKGHSHVYWYRQLPEEGLKFMVYLQKENIIDESGMPKERFSAEFPKEGPSILRIQQVVRGDSAAYFCASSRLAGGYNEQFFGPGTRLTVL.

Only a few counts were recorded for this clone. The chain is built from TRBV5-1 and TRBJ2-5; 8 bases agree with TRBD2. The V gene end was trimmed by 4 bases and the J gene end by 1 base; junction bases not matched to a gene: 6. The CDR3 is made up of 15 amino acids. Germline CDR1 and CDR2: SGHRS and YFSETQ. CDR3 DNA sequence: TGCGCCAGCAGCCTGACTAGCGCTCGCCAAGAGACCCAGTACTTC. The encoded protein is CASSLTSARQETQYF. Full variable domain (missing parts from reference TRBV5-1 and TRBJ2-5): KAGVTQTPRYLIKTRGQQVTLSCSPISGHRSVSWYQQTPGQGLQFLFEYFSETQRNKGNFPGRFSGRQFSNSRSEMNVSTLELGDSALYLCASSLTSARQETQYFGPGTRLLVL.

This clone came up a few times. The gene calls are TRBV5-5 and TRBJ2-5; the D is unclear. Germline loops: CDR1 SGHKS, CDR2 YYEKEE (reference sequence). Trimming shortened V by 4 bases and J by 5 bases, and 15 bases separated the two germline ends. This CDR3 has 14 amino acids. The CDR3 protein is CASSPLEVSETQYF. The CDR3 bases are TGTGCCAGCAGCCCCTTAGAGGTGTCGGAGACCCAGTACTTC.

This clone was counted between two and nine times. V gene TRBV7-3 combines with J gene TRBJ2-5, with a possible D match to TRBD1 (5 bases). Trimming shortened V by 6 bases and J by 5 bases, and 13 bases separated the two germline ends. This CDR3 is 13 amino acids long. The germline V gene has CDR1 SGHTA and CDR2 FQGTGA. CDR3 in amino acids: CASSSLSGETQYF. The CDR3 coding sequence is TGTGCCAGCAGTAGCTTATCAGGGGAGACCCAGTACTTC.

This chain links TRBV4-2 with TRBJ2-2, with TRBD2 as a possible D gene (6 bases). The germline CDR1 and CDR2 sequences are LGHNA and YNFKEQ. Trimming removed 0 bases from V and 6 bases from J, with 11 bases in between. The CDR3 spans 15 residues. CDR3 region: CASSQEGTSPGELFF. The CDR3 DNA reads TGTGCCAGCAGCCAAGAGGGAACTAGCCCCGGGGAGCTGTTTTTT.

CDR3 sequence reads: CASSLMGGEAFF. The CDR3 region has the DNA TGTGCCAGCAGTTTAATGGGAGGTGAAGCTTTCTTT. The genes are TRBV28 and TRBJ1-1; D gene ambiguous. V was cut by 2 bases and J by 7 bases, with 8 bases left in between. From germline, CDR1 is MDHEN and CDR2 SYDVKM. The CDR3 runs 12 residues.

The table lists this clone with a few counts. In the same sample, other DNA sequences code for this CDR3. This chain uses TRBV7-2 with TRBJ2-7; 11 positions agree with TRBD2. V shed 3 bases, J shed 0 bases, and the junction held 1 base outside the gene matches. The germline CDR1 and CDR2 sequences are SGHTA and FQGNSA. The CDR3 spans 15 residues. The CDR3 DNA sequence: TGTGCCAGCAGCTTTACTAGCGGGGGCTCCTACGAGCAGTACTTC. It yields the protein CASSFTSGGSYEQYF. The complete variable domain, with remaining parts taken from reference TRBV7-2 and TRBJ2-7, reads GAGVSQSPSNKVTEKGKDVELRCDPISGHTALYWYRQSLGQGLEFLIYFQGNSAPDKSGLPSDRFSAERTGGSVSTLTIQRTQQEDSAVYLCASSFTSGGSYEQYFGPGTRLTVT.

The V gene is TRBV4-3, the J gene TRBJ2-7; possibly TRBD1 for D (6 bases). CDR1 is LGHNA and CDR2 is YSLEER in the germline V gene. CDR3 size: 16 residues. V was cut by 1 base and J by 2 bases, with 15 bases left in between. The CDR3 is CASSQGPGAGTYEQYF. DNA of the CDR3: TGCGCCAGCAGCCAAGGACCAGGGGCCGGGACCTACGAGCAGTACTTC.

Many counts were recorded for this clone. V usage is TRBV7-9 and J usage is TRBJ2-1; D gene ambiguous. The germline V and J ends were trimmed by 5 bases and 8 bases, with 16 bases remaining between them. Germline CDR1 SEHNR, CDR2 FQNEAQ (reference sequence). CDR3 length: 14 residues. CDR3 sequence: CASSPRGVSDEQFF. The CDR3 nucleotides are TGTGCCAGCAGCCCCAGAGGTGTGTCCGATGAGCAGTTCTTC.

V and J are TRBV28 and TRBJ2-2; 8 bases agree with TRBD2. CDR1 is MDHEN and CDR2 is SYDVKM in the germline V gene. Germline trimming cut 5 bases from V and 3 bases from J; bases unmatched to any gene: 8. This CDR3 has 16 residues. CDR3 loop: CASSNSGIEYTGELFF. The DNA for the CDR3 is TGTGCCAGCAGTAATAGCGGGATCGAGTACACCGGGGAGCTGTTTTTT.

CDR3 amino acids: CAWSRVAQETQYF. The DNA for the CDR3 is TGTGCCTGGAGTAGAGTCGCCCAAGAGACCCAGTACTTC. The rearrangement uses TRBV30 and TRBJ2-5; D is uncertain. The CDR3 extends over 13 amino acids. V shed 2 bases and J shed 1 base, with 8 bases lying between them. CDR1 and CDR2 from the germline V gene are GTSNPN and SVGIG (reference sequence).

The table lists this clone with a few counts. The V gene is TRBV7-2, the J gene TRBJ2-7; tentatively, D is TRBD2 (5 bases). V lost 0 bases, J lost 3 bases, and 12 bases lay in between. Germline V gene lookup returns CDR1 SGHTA and CDR2 FQGNSA. This CDR3 comprises 15 residues. CDR3 DNA sequence: TGTGCCAGCAGCTTAGCTAGCGATAGGAGCTACGAGCAGTACTTC. This codes for CASSLASDRSYEQYF. The complete variable domain, with remaining parts taken from reference TRBV7-2 and TRBJ2-7, reads GAGVSQSPSNKVTEKGKDVELRCDPISGHTALYWYRQSLGQGLEFLIYFQGNSAPDKSGLPSDRFSAERTGGSVSTLTIQRTQQEDSAVYLCASSLASDRSYEQYFGPGTRLTVT.

This clone was seen many times. The chain recombines TRBV28 with TRBJ2-7; TRBD2 matches at 10 bases. Per the germline V gene, CDR1 is MDHEN and CDR2 is SYDVKM. CDR3 length equals 16 residues. V was pared by 5 bases and J by 2 bases, with 9 bases of the junction left unmatched. The CDR3 bases are TGTGCCAGCAGTCCCCTAAGGACTAGCGGTACCTACGAGCAGTACTTC. The encoded protein is CASSPLRTSGTYEQYF.

V usage is TRBV7-8 and J usage is TRBJ2-7; 8 bases match TRBD1. This CDR3 has 13 amino acids. Germline V gene data show CDR1 as SGHVS and CDR2 as FQNEAQ. The junction had 6 bases not matched to a gene; V was cut back by 5 bases and J by 6 bases. In nucleotides, the CDR3 is TGTGCCAGCAGCGTGGACAGGGAAGGCGAGCAGTACTTC. This sequence encodes CASSVDREGEQYF.

This clone came up a few times. This chain joins TRBV18 and TRBJ1-4; D remains ambiguous. The germline V gene has CDR1 KGHSH and CDR2 LQKENI. The CDR3 consists of 13 residues. The germline V and J ends were trimmed by 3 bases and 3 bases, with 5 bases remaining between them. CDR3 DNA sequence: TGTGCCAGCTCACCCGGGGCTAATGAAAAACTGTTTTTT. Its translation is CASSPGANEKLFF.

The chain couples TRBV7-9 to TRBJ2-7, with 8 bases aligning to TRBD1. CDR3 length: 13 residues. From germline, CDR1 is SEHNR and CDR2 FQNEAQ (reference sequence). J lost 6 bases, V lost 5 bases, and 6 bases had no gene match. CDR3 sequence (DNA): TGTGCCAGCAGCCGGACAGGGCGGGGCGAGCAGTACTTC. Amino acid sequence: CASSRTGRGEQYF.

This clone has more than one count but fewer than ten. V gene TRBV5-1 combines with J gene TRBJ2-7, with D possibly matching TRBD2 (5 bases). The germline CDR1 and CDR2 sequences are SGHRS and YFSETQ. Trimming removed 7 bases from V and 6 bases from J, with 14 bases in between. This CDR3 has 12 amino acids. CDR3 DNA: TGCGCCAGCGGCACAACGGGATCCGAGCAGTACTTC. It translates to CASGTTGSEQYF.

This clone was counted ten times or more. Other nucleotide sequences from this sample produce the same CDR3. This sequence joins TRBV7-9 and TRBJ1-1, with D possibly being TRBD1 (6 bases). The ends were cut back, 5 bases at V and 5 bases at J, with 15 bases in the middle. CDR1 is SEHNR, CDR2 FQNEAQ, per germline (reference sequence). The CDR3 extends over 14 amino acids. The CDR3 spells CASSPQGGGTEAFF. The CDR3 region has the DNA TGTGCCAGCAGCCCCCAGGGAGGGGGGACTGAAGCTTTCTTT.

This chain links TRBV19 with TRBJ1-1; no clear D gene. Germline V CDR1 and CDR2: LNHDA, SQIVND (reference sequence). V lost 8 bases, J lost 2 bases, and 12 bases lay in between. This CDR3 is built from 13 residues. The CDR3 DNA sequence: TGTGCCAGTCTCCCGGGGTTCAACACTGAAGCTTTCTTT. Translated, it gives CASLPGFNTEAFF.

In this sample, this clone turned up many times. The V and J genes are TRBV29-1 and TRBJ1-2, with D hard to call. Germline V gene sequence: CDR1 SQVTM, CDR2 ANQGSEA. Trimming removed 4 bases from V and 3 bases from J, with 12 bases in between. This CDR3 spans 13 amino acids. CDR3 nucleotide sequence: TGCAGCGTTGTTGACATGTGGGACTATGGCTACACCTTC. Its translation is CSVVDMWDYGYTF.